The 18 T cell receptor beta chains below were found in one sample sequenced in a study of cytomegalovirus exposure and HLA in healthy donors. With 60 Vbeta and 13 Jbeta primers, the PCR was carried out. Libraries were prepared by immunoSEQ multiplex PCR; TCRdb keeps only in-frame clonotypes and omits some of them. The data show roughly 160,000 clones, roughly three quarters seen once. The sample comprised PBMCs. The receptors were sampled from a young man in good health and CMV-seropositive.

The chain uses TRBV4-1 and TRBJ2-2; TRBD2 matches 7 bases. CDR3 length: 13 residues. V trimming: 7 bases; J trimming: 6 bases; junction bases outside the gene matches: 5. The V gene's germline CDR1 is MGHRA and CDR2 YSYEKL. CDR3 residues: CASMGGGSGELFF. In DNA, the CDR3 is TGCGCCAGCATGGGGGGAGGGTCCGGGGAGCTGTTTTTT.

This sequence joins TRBV9 and TRBJ2-7; TRBD2 aligns across 7 bases. Germline trimming cut 0 bases from V and 4 bases from J; bases unmatched to any gene: 4. The CDR3 extends over 14 amino acids. Germline V lookup: CDR1 SGDLS, CDR2 YYNGEE. This chain's CDR3 is CASSVEAAGYEQYF. The CDR3 bases are TGTGCCAGCAGCGTAGAAGCAGCGGGGTACGAGCAGTACTTC.

The rearrangement joins TRBV7-9 to TRBJ2-1; 10 nucleotides match TRBD2. This CDR3 has 17 amino acids. V shed 2 bases, J shed 5 bases, and the junction held 9 bases outside the gene matches. Germline lookup yields CDR1 SEHNR and CDR2 FQNEAQ (reference sequence). CDR3 protein: CASSLRSGLAENNEQFF. CDR3 in DNA: TGTGCCAGCAGCTTAAGGTCTGGACTAGCGGAAAACAATGAGCAGTTCTTC.

The rearrangement links TRBV6-6 to TRBJ1-1, with 7 positions matching TRBD1. CDR1 is MNHNY, CDR2 SVGAGI, per germline (reference sequence). The junction had 12 bases not matched to a gene; V was cut back by 0 bases and J by 11 bases. The CDR3 runs 15 residues. The CDR3 DNA follows: TGTGCCAGCAGTTACTCAAAACAGGGGCCTCACGGCGCTTTCTTT. Amino acids: CASSYSKQGPHGAFF.

In this sample, this clone turned up a few times. The V gene is TRBV10-3, the J gene TRBJ2-5, with TRBD2 identical over 11 bases. The CDR3 has 14 amino acids. Germline V lookup: CDR1 ENHRY, CDR2 SYGVKD. With V trimmed by 4 bases and J by 5 bases, 3 bases remained unmatched. The DNA of the CDR3 is TGTGCCATCAGTGTGGCTAGCGGGGGGGAGACCCAGTACTTC. Its protein product is CAISVASGGETQYF.

This chain joins TRBV5-4 and TRBJ1-3, with 7 bases lining up with TRBD1. Losses at the gene ends were 2 bases for V and 2 bases for J; bases not matched to a gene: 13. Per the germline V gene, CDR1 is SGHNT and CDR2 is YYREEE (reference sequence). The CDR3 is 18 amino acids. CDR3 sequence reads: CASSFRGGLLGAGNTIYF. The CDR3 bases are TGTGCCAGCAGCTTTCGAGGGGGCCTTTTAGGAGCTGGAAACACCATATATTTT.

This rearrangement joins TRBV7-9 to TRBJ1-1; D possibly corresponds to TRBD1 (5 bases). From germline, CDR1 is SEHNR and CDR2 FQNEAQ (reference sequence). CDR3 length: 16 amino acids. Trimming left V 2 bases short and J 1 base short, with 14 bases between. The CDR3 loop is CASSLLVGAPNTEAFF. The CDR3 DNA sequence: TGTGCCAGCAGCTTACTGGTTGGGGCTCCGAACACTGAAGCTTTCTTT.

This clone was detected only a few times. The genes are TRBV10-3 and TRBJ2-1, with TRBD2 matching over 11 bases. The CDR3 length is 16 residues. CDR1 is ENHRY, CDR2 SYGVKD, per germline. The V segment lost 3 bases and the J segment 2 bases; nucleotides outside the gene matches: 3. DNA for the CDR3: TGTGCCATCAGTGATCCGGGACTAGCGGCCTACAATGAGCAGTTCTTC. It codes for CAISDPGLAAYNEQFF.

The chain links TRBV2 to TRBJ1-1, with a tentative D call TRBD1 (6 bases). Germline CDR1 reads SNHLY; CDR2 reads FYNNEI. The CDR3 is 23 residues long. Trimming left V 0 bases short and J 3 bases short, with 35 bases between. The CDR3 is CASSEATKARVGTSGIEDTEAFF. CDR3 sequence (DNA): TGTGCCAGCAGTGAAGCGACTAAAGCCAGGGTGGGGACATCTGGGATTGAGGACACTGAAGCTTTCTTT.

The genes are TRBV7-2 and TRBJ2-7, with D perhaps matching TRBD1 (6 bases). Trimming took 0 bases from V and 2 from J, leaving 14 bases between them. Germline V lookup: CDR1 SGHTA, CDR2 FQGNSA. CDR3 size: 16 residues. CDR3 residues: CASSLAAGAVPYEQYF. The CDR3 bases are TGTGCCAGCAGCTTAGCAGCAGGGGCTGTACCCTACGAGCAGTACTTC.

The chain carries TRBV5-6 and TRBJ1-5; possibly TRBD1 for D (5 bases). CDR3 length equals 14 residues. The V end was cut by 0 bases, the J end by 3 bases, with 7 bases between. Germline lookup yields CDR1 SGHDT and CDR2 YYEEEE. CDR3 loop: CASSLAGSNQPQHF. The CDR3 DNA sequence: TGTGCCAGCAGCTTGGCAGGGTCCAATCAGCCCCAGCATTTT.

Only a few counts were recorded for this clone. The genes are TRBV19 and TRBJ1-1; D is perhaps TRBD1 (6 bases). V was pared by 3 bases and J by 0 bases, with 11 bases between. The germline V gene encodes CDR1 LNHDA and CDR2 SQIVND (reference sequence). This CDR3 spans 15 amino acids. The CDR3 loop reads CASSIMTGLNTEAFF. CDR3 sequence (DNA): TGTGCCAGTAGTATCATGACAGGTTTGAACACTGAAGCTTTCTTT.

The J gene is TRBJ1-2, the V gene TRBV13; the D is unclear. CDR1 PRHDT and CDR2 FYEKMQ come from the germline V gene (reference sequence). Trimming removed 4 bases at V and 8 bases at J, with 29 bases between. The CDR3 covers 18 residues. The CDR3 bases are TGTGCCAGCAGCTCAGGCGCCACCCCCCCAGGATACCGTGAGGGCTACACCTTC. This codes for CASSSGATPPGYREGYTF.

The rearrangement joins TRBV7-2 to TRBJ1-1; 9 bases map to TRBD1. Germline V gene lookup returns CDR1 SGHTA and CDR2 FQGNSA. This CDR3 has 16 residues. Unmatched junction bases numbered 6, after V lost 1 base and J lost 3 bases. The CDR3 spells CASSLEDRGWHTEAFF. As DNA, the CDR3 is TGTGCCAGCAGCTTAGAGGACAGGGGTTGGCACACTGAAGCTTTCTTT.

The V gene is TRBV11-2, the J gene TRBJ2-2; TRBD1 is a possible D gene (5 bases). The CDR3 consists of 17 residues. Per germline, CDR1 SGHAT and CDR2 FQNNGV. With 3 bases removed from V and 4 bases from J, the gap between germline ends came to 18 bases. The chain's CDR3 is CASSLGFRAVGTGELFF. CDR3 nucleotide sequence: TGTGCCAGCAGCTTGGGCTTCAGGGCAGTCGGCACCGGGGAGCTGTTTTTT.

V and J are TRBV5-5 and TRBJ1-1; TRBD1 matches 9 bases. V gave up 5 bases and J gave up 1 base; unmatched junction bases: 6. This CDR3 region has 15 residues. In germline, CDR1 is SGHKS, CDR2 YYEKEE (reference sequence). The CDR3, as DNA: TGTGCCAGCAGAAAAAAGGACAGGGGGAACACTGAAGCTTTCTTT. This gives the protein CASRKKDRGNTEAFF.

V is TRBV4-2 and J is TRBJ2-3; 9 bases line up with TRBD2. Germline-derived CDR1 and CDR2 are LGHNA and YNFKEQ. The CDR3 loop spans 15 amino acids. Germline trimming cut 1 base from V and 6 bases from J; bases unmatched to any gene: 5. CDR3 nucleotide sequence: TGTGCCAGCAGCCAAGCCAGGAGCGGGAGGGATACGCAGTATTTT. Translating gives CASSQARSGRDTQYF.

CDR3 region: CASSGGQGTRRLYGYTF. The CDR3 region has the DNA TGTGCCAGCAGTGGGGGACAGGGGACTCGACGCCTCTATGGCTACACCTTC. V usage is TRBV6-1 and J usage is TRBJ1-2; TRBD1 matches at 10 bases. CDR3 length: 17 residues. CDR1 MNHNS and CDR2 SASEGT come from the germline V gene. The ends lost 4 bases at V and 4 bases at J; junction bases unmatched: 12.